The 28 T cell receptor beta chains below come from one sample, sequenced in a study of cytomegalovirus exposure and HLA in healthy donors. 60 Vbeta and 13 Jbeta primers were used in PCR. TCRdb's table, derived via immunoSEQ multiplex PCR, lists solely in-frame clones and lacks some. The sample yields around 150,000 clones, roughly 80% seen once. Input material: PBMCs. These receptors all stem from a male donor in good health and CMV-seronegative.

V and J are TRBV18 and TRBJ1-2; tentative D call: TRBD1 (6 bases). Trimming shortened V by 4 bases and J by 8 bases, and 26 bases separated the two germline ends. This CDR3 contains 17 residues. Germline values: CDR1 KGHSH, CDR2 LQKENI. CDR3 loop: CASSLNRNRERSGGYTF. The CDR3 bases are TGTGCCAGCTCACTAAACAGAAACAGGGAGCGTTCCGGAGGCTACACCTTC.

This chain uses TRBV7-3 with TRBJ1-1, with D possibly being TRBD1 (6 bases). Trimming cost V 5 bases and J 5 bases, with 18 bases left between them. The CDR3 is 15 residues long. CDR1 SGHTA and CDR2 FQGTGA come from the germline V gene. CDR3 coding DNA: TGTGCCAGCAGCCCGGGGGGGGGCGCGATGACTGAAGCTTTCTTT. It translates to CASSPGGGAMTEAFF.

J is TRBJ1-3 and V is TRBV7-6; D remains ambiguous. CDR3 length: 17 amino acids. Germline V gene lookup returns CDR1 SGHVS and CDR2 FNYEAQ. V was shortened by 0 bases and J by 0 bases, with 12 bases between the two germline ends. The CDR3 nucleotides are TGTGCCAGCAGCTTAGCGACGGGGATGAGCTCTGGAAACACCATATATTTT. Amino acid sequence: CASSLATGMSSGNTIYF.

This clone was observed a handful of times. V usage is TRBV19 and J usage is TRBJ2-3, with D tentatively TRBD2 (6 bases). The CDR3 consists of 13 residues. Germline lookup yields CDR1 LNHDA and CDR2 SQIVND (reference sequence). The V end lost 3 bases, the J end lost 7 bases, and 11 bases lay between the germline ends. The CDR3 sequence is CASSIGGLNTQYF. The CDR3 nucleotides read TGTGCCAGTAGTATTGGGGGGTTAAATACGCAGTATTTT.

The J gene is TRBJ1-5, the V gene TRBV15; D gene ambiguous. With 0 bases removed from V and 4 bases from J, the gap between germline ends came to 10 bases. The CDR3 is 15 residues long. The germline V gene encodes CDR1 LNHNV and CDR2 YYDKDF (reference sequence). In nucleotides, the CDR3 is TGTGCCACCAGCAGAGATTTAATCCCTAATCAGCCCCAGCATTTT. Encoded protein: CATSRDLIPNQPQHF.

The chain links TRBV11-2 to TRBJ2-7; 8 bases agree with TRBD2. Germline CDR1 reads SGHAT; CDR2 reads FQNNGV. The CDR3 loop spans 14 amino acids. The V and J ends lost 2 bases and 0 bases, in that order; junction bases with no gene match: 0. In DNA form, the CDR3 reads TGTGCCAGCAGCTTAACTAGCGGCTCCTACGAGCAGTACTTC. This encodes CASSLTSGSYEQYF.

The genes are TRBV10-1 and TRBJ2-3, with D perhaps TRBD2 (7 bases). This CDR3 has 16 amino acids. Germline CDR1 is WNHNN and CDR2 is SYGVQD (reference sequence). V lost 0 bases and J lost 1, with 11 bases in between. The CDR3 DNA is TGCGCCAGCAGTGAGTCCCGGGGGGCAGGCACAGATACGCAGTATTTT. Amino acid sequence: CASSESRGAGTDTQYF.

The chain links TRBV27 to TRBJ2-7; D gene ambiguous. Trimming removed 0 bases at V and 2 bases at J, with 11 bases between. CDR3 size: 15 residues. Germline assignment: CDR1 MNHEY and CDR2 SMNVEV (reference sequence). CDR3 nucleotides: TGTGCCAGCAGTTTATCGGTCCGTCAGACCTACGAGCAGTACTTC. This gives the protein CASSLSVRQTYEQYF.

The CDR3 nucleotides are TGTGCCAGCAGACCAGCGGGGGGCTCCTACAATGAGCAGTTCTTC. Amino acid sequence: CASRPAGGSYNEQFF. The chain joins TRBV7-2 to TRBJ2-1, with TRBD2 matching over 9 bases. The CDR3 is made up of 15 amino acids. CDR1 is SGHTA, CDR2 FQGNSA, per germline. The V segment lost 6 bases and the J segment 0 bases; nucleotides outside the gene matches: 3.

The rearrangement joins TRBV5-1 to TRBJ2-3, with 7 bases that match TRBD2. After removal of 1 base from V and 0 bases from J, the junction contained 2 bases not matched to a gene. The CDR3 runs 15 residues. Looked up from germline, CDR1 is SGHRS and CDR2 is YFSETQ. CDR3 sequence (DNA): TGCGCCAGCAGCTTGTGGGAGGGTAGCACAGATACGCAGTATTTT. Protein product: CASSLWEGSTDTQYF.

This rearrangement joins TRBV19 to TRBJ1-5, with a tentative D call TRBD1 (6 bases). Germline CDR1 and CDR2: LNHDA and SQIVND (reference sequence). Trimming removed 6 bases at V and 2 bases at J, with 11 bases between. CDR3 size: 14 residues. CDR3 nucleotide sequence: TGTGCCAGTAGGGGGGGGCTCGGCAATCAGCCCCAGCATTTT. Translated, it gives CASRGGLGNQPQHF.

The rearrangement joins TRBV5-4 to TRBJ2-5; 7 bases map to TRBD1. The CDR3 has 15 amino acids. With 4 bases clipped from V and 0 bases from J, the junction kept 6 bases outside the gene matches. Germline V gene sequence: CDR1 SGHNT, CDR2 YYREEE (reference sequence). DNA of the CDR3: TGTGCCAGCAGCCGCGGACAGGCGAACCAAGAGACCCAGTACTTC. It is translated as CASSRGQANQETQYF. Complete variable domain (other parts from reference TRBV5-4 and TRBJ2-5): ETGVTQSPTHLIKTRGQQVTLRCSSQSGHNTVSWYQQALGQGPQFIFQYYREEENGRGNFPPRFSGLQFPNYSSELNVNALELDDSALYLCASSRGQANQETQYFGPGTRLLVL.

The chain combines TRBV20-1 with TRBJ2-5, with D tentatively TRBD2 (6 bases). From germline, CDR1 is DFQATT and CDR2 SNEGSKA (reference sequence). The CDR3 has 11 residues. Between the trimmed V and J ends, which lost 4 bases and 11 bases, there was a span of 14 bases. The CDR3 spells CSATSESRQYF. The CDR3 DNA sequence: TGCAGTGCTACTAGCGAATCGCGGCAGTACTTC.

The genes are TRBV7-2 and TRBJ2-1, with 9 nucleotides matching TRBD2. The germline V gene encodes CDR1 SGHTA and CDR2 FQGNSA. This CDR3 comprises 14 residues. After removal of 4 bases from V and 7 bases from J, the junction contained 5 bases not matched to a gene. The CDR3 here is CASSSRAGGNEQFF. DNA of the CDR3: TGTGCCAGCAGCTCCAGAGCGGGAGGAAATGAGCAGTTCTTC.

The V call is TRBV7-2, the J call TRBJ2-7; 7 bases are a match to TRBD2. Germline-derived CDR1 and CDR2 are SGHTA and FQGNSA. V was clipped by 5 bases and J by 5 bases; unmatched bases: 18. The CDR3 consists of 17 residues. The CDR3 loop is CASSPSTTQRGRDEQYF. Written as DNA, the CDR3 is TGTGCCAGCAGCCCATCAACTACACAACGGGGGAGGGACGAGCAGTACTTC.

The chain couples TRBV28 to TRBJ2-3, with 7 bases aligning to TRBD1. The length of the CDR3 is 15 residues. J lost 2 bases, V lost 7 bases, and 9 bases had no gene match. CDR1 MDHEN and CDR2 SYDVKM come from the germline V gene. Here the CDR3 reads CASTSSRGYTDTQYF. CDR3 DNA sequence: TGTGCCAGCACCTCCAGCAGGGGGTACACAGATACGCAGTATTTT.

The V call is TRBV7-6, the J call TRBJ2-5; 11 bases map to TRBD1. CDR1 and CDR2 from the germline V gene are SGHVS and FNYEAQ. The J segment lost 5 bases and the V segment lost 4 bases, leaving 6 bases of the junction unmatched. This CDR3 region has 15 residues. CDR3 nucleotides: TGTGCCAGCAGCTCTGGACAGGGGGCTTGGGAGACCCAGTACTTC. This codes for CASSSGQGAWETQYF.

The V call is TRBV4-1, the J call TRBJ2-2; 7 bases match TRBD1. The length of the CDR3 is 16 residues. Losses at the gene ends were 6 bases for V and 7 bases for J; bases not matched to a gene: 14. Germline V lookup: CDR1 MGHRA, CDR2 YSYEKL. CDR3: CASSPTPGPGGGELFF. For the CDR3, the DNA is TGCGCCAGCAGTCCAACACCGGGACCAGGGGGCGGGGAGCTGTTTTTT.

The V call is TRBV6-5, the J call TRBJ1-1, with D tentatively TRBD1 (6 bases). The CDR3 is made up of 12 amino acids. From germline, CDR1 is MNHEY and CDR2 SVGAGI. The V end lost 6 bases, the J end lost 8 bases, and 13 bases lay between the germline ends. DNA of the CDR3: TGTGCCAGCAGCCCAGGGACACCCGAAGCTTTCTTT. Amino acid sequence: CASSPGTPEAFF.

CDR3 sequence reads: CASSPLAGGPVTQYF. The CDR3 nucleotides are TGTGCCAGCAGCCCCCTAGCGGGAGGGCCGGTGACCCAGTACTTC. The rearrangement links TRBV27 to TRBJ2-5, with 12 bases matching TRBD2. The germline V gene has CDR1 MNHEY and CDR2 SMNVEV (reference sequence). The CDR3 loop spans 15 amino acids. The V and J ends lost 6 bases and 7 bases, in that order; junction bases with no gene match: 9.

The CDR3 DNA follows: TGTGCCAGAAGCTTAGACAGGGATAAAGCTTTCTTT. Its translation is CARSLDRDKAFF. The chain has TRBV5-3 and TRBJ1-1; TRBD1 aligns across 7 bases. TRBV5-3 qualifies as an ORF whose function is uncertain. V lost 2 bases, J lost 9 bases, and 4 bases stayed unmatched. The CDR3 extends over 12 amino acids.

V and J are TRBV19 and TRBJ2-5; TRBD1 is a possible D gene (5 bases). The germline V and J ends were trimmed by 3 bases and 4 bases, with 12 bases remaining between them. The CDR3 has 14 residues. Per germline, CDR1 LNHDA and CDR2 SQIVND (reference sequence). CDR3 amino acids: CASSMPGIRETQYF. The CDR3 coding sequence is TGTGCCAGTAGTATGCCAGGGATTAGAGAGACCCAGTACTTC.

The rearrangement uses TRBV2 and TRBJ1-1; a possible D gene is TRBD1 (5 bases). Trimming removed 6 bases at V and 4 bases at J, with 12 bases between. CDR1 is SNHLY, CDR2 FYNNEI, per germline. The CDR3 runs 13 residues. DNA for the CDR3: TGTGCCAGCAGGCAGGGTGGCGGCACTGAAGCTTTCTTT. Protein sequence: CASRQGGGTEAFF.

This clone is a singleton in its sample. V usage is TRBV5-6 and J usage is TRBJ2-1, with D hard to call. The CDR3 spans 16 residues. The V end was cut by 4 bases, the J end by 2 bases, with 16 bases between. CDR1 and CDR2 (germline): SGHDT, YYEEEE. The CDR3 loop reads CASSPLPGSAYNEQFF. The CDR3 nucleotides read TGTGCCAGCAGCCCCCTCCCCGGCAGCGCCTACAATGAGCAGTTCTTC.

The CDR3 DNA follows: TGTGCCAGCAGCGTAGGACTATCAGCTGAGCAGTTCTTC. This codes for CASSVGLSAEQFF. The chain links TRBV11-3 to TRBJ2-1, with D tentatively TRBD2 (6 bases). Germline values: CDR1 SGHNT, CDR2 YENEEA. The CDR3 is 13 amino acids. V shed 5 bases and J shed 9 bases, with 14 bases lying between them.

V is TRBV7-2 and J is TRBJ2-7; D may be TRBD2 (6 bases). CDR3 size: 13 residues. V lost 4 bases and J lost 6, with 13 bases in between. The germline V gene has CDR1 SGHTA and CDR2 FQGNSA. The CDR3: CASSSPGGGEQYF. The CDR3 bases are TGTGCCAGCAGCTCGCCCGGGGGTGGCGAGCAGTACTTC.

This chain connects TRBV7-2 to TRBJ1-5, with D unresolved. V was shortened by 1 base and J by 5 bases, with 12 bases between the two germline ends. The CDR3 is made up of 15 amino acids. The germline V gene encodes CDR1 SGHTA and CDR2 FQGNSA. DNA for the CDR3: TGTGCCAGCAGCTTAGATTCCGGGGTGGATCAGCCCCAGCATTTT. Protein product: CASSLDSGVDQPQHF.

The chain couples TRBV29-1 to TRBJ2-3; 11 bases agree with TRBD2. Looked up from germline, CDR1 is SQVTM and CDR2 is ANQGSEA. Trimming removed 4 bases from V and 6 bases from J; junction bases left unmatched: 3. There are 13 residues in the CDR3. The CDR3 loop is CSVGLAGGDTQYF. The CDR3, as DNA: TGCAGCGTTGGGCTAGCGGGAGGTGATACGCAGTATTTT.